This T cell receptor (beta chain) was profiled in a study of glioma-infiltrating T cells after dendritic cell vaccination. Study-level information: Dendritic cells derived from monocytes and pulsed with autologous tumor lysate formed the vaccine.

Indicated time point: after dendritic cell vaccination, including at tumor progression/relapse. The PCR used 60 V beta and 13 J beta primers. Produced via immunoSEQ multiplex PCR; TCRdb's table is partial and in-frame only. The data contain around 83,000 clones, 85% of them singletons. Germline V gives CDR1 MNHEY, CDR2 SVGAGI. V gave up 2 bases and J gave up 8 bases; unmatched junction bases: 5. The CDR3 totals 14 residues. This clonotype originated in a human donor with glioblastoma. The material sequenced was blood, taken after dendritic cell vaccination. The chain uses TRBV6-5 and TRBJ1-2, with 10 bases aligning to TRBD1. The CDR3, as DNA: TGTGCCAGCAGTTACGGGACAGGGGTTAGGGGCTACACCTTC. Translating gives CASSYGTGVRGYTF.